Shown below are 32 T cell receptor beta chains from a single sample sequenced in a study of blood T cell repertoires in COVID-19. The data were produced by immunoSEQ multiplex PCR, yet TCRdb's version contains in-frame clones alone and is incomplete. The sample yields 300,000 to 400,000 clones, around 87% seen once. Sequenced: peripheral blood. These receptors all stem from a woman in her fifties or sixties with COVID-19, enrolled during active disease.

The chain is built from TRBV3-1 (or the pseudogene TRBV3-2) and TRBJ2-7; tentative D call: TRBD1 (6 bases). CDR1 LGHDT and CDR2 YNNKEL come from the germline V gene (reference sequence). With 2 bases removed from V and 7 bases from J, the gap between germline ends came to 9 bases. This CDR3 region has 12 residues. The DNA of the CDR3 is TGTGCCAGCAGCCAACAGGGGAGTGAGCAGTACTTC. Protein sequence: CASSQQGSEQYF.

This clone turned up a few times. The V call is TRBV7-2, the J call TRBJ2-7, with D perhaps matching TRBD1 (5 bases). Germline V lookup: CDR1 SGHTA, CDR2 FQGNSA. The CDR3 is made up of 15 amino acids. V lost 3 bases and J 2 bases, leaving 14 bases between the germline ends. The DNA of the CDR3 is TGTGCCAGCAGCTTCGTGGGTACAGGAACCTACGAGCAGTACTTC. Translated, it gives CASSFVGTGTYEQYF. Full variable domain (remainder filled in from reference TRBV7-2 and TRBJ2-7): GAGVSQSPSNKVTEKGKDVELRCDPISGHTALYWYRQSLGQGLEFLIYFQGNSAPDKSGLPSDRFSAERTGGSVSTLTIQRTQQEDSAVYLCASSFVGTGTYEQYFGPGTRLTVT.

The V call is TRBV9, the J call TRBJ1-2; 8 nucleotides align to TRBD1. This CDR3 has 15 amino acids. Germline V gene lookup returns CDR1 SGDLS and CDR2 YYNGEE. V shed 1 base, J shed 7 bases, and the junction held 9 bases outside the gene matches. The CDR3 is CASSVTQGARGGYTF. The CDR3 DNA reads TGTGCCAGCAGCGTAACTCAGGGGGCGCGTGGTGGCTACACCTTC.

The rearrangement joins TRBV10-3 to TRBJ2-7; 12 bases agree with TRBD1. V lost 0 bases to trimming and J lost 7 bases; unmatched junction nucleotides: 4. Germline-derived CDR1 and CDR2 are ENHRY and SYGVKD. CDR3 length equals 15 residues. CDR3 region: CAISESGTGGEEQYF. Here the CDR3 DNA reads TGTGCCATCAGTGAGTCCGGGACAGGGGGCGAAGAGCAGTACTTC.

This clone was detected only once. V gene TRBV10-1 combines with J gene TRBJ2-3; TRBD1 agrees at 7 bases. The CDR3 sequence is 14 residues long. The germline CDR1 and CDR2 sequences are WNHNN and SYGVQD (reference sequence). J gave up 3 bases and V 3 bases, and 3 bases lay outside the gene matches. CDR3 amino acids: CASSEGGATDTQYF. Here the CDR3 DNA reads TGCGCCAGCAGTGAAGGGGGCGCGACAGATACGCAGTATTTT.

V gene TRBV3-1 (or the pseudogene TRBV3-2) combines with J gene TRBJ1-4, with TRBD1 as a possible D gene (5 bases). V was shortened by 4 bases and J by 7 bases, with 13 bases between the two germline ends. Germline V gene lookup returns CDR1 LGHDT and CDR2 YNNKEL (reference sequence). The length of the CDR3 is 14 residues. The CDR3 DNA sequence: TGTGCCAGCAGCCCTCGGACAAGAGGTGAAAAACTGTTTTTT. Protein product: CASSPRTRGEKLFF.

This clone was detected only a few times. This chain links TRBV5-1 with TRBJ1-1; 9 bases are shared with TRBD1. Per germline, CDR1 SGHRS and CDR2 YFSETQ. The CDR3 loop spans 14 amino acids. J gave up 6 bases and V 5 bases, and 8 bases lay outside the gene matches. The CDR3 sequence: CASRQGALAAEAFF. Written as DNA, the CDR3 is TGCGCCAGCAGACAGGGGGCTCTGGCGGCTGAAGCTTTCTTT.

The chain couples TRBV6-6 to TRBJ2-7, with 9 bases that match TRBD1. J lost 7 bases, V lost 5 bases, and 12 bases had no gene match. Germline CDR1 is MNHNY and CDR2 is SVGAGI (reference sequence). This CDR3 region has 15 residues. The CDR3 protein is CASSQTGTGRREQYF. CDR3 bases: TGTGCCAGCAGTCAAACCGGGACAGGGAGGAGGGAGCAGTACTTC.

The genes are TRBV10-1 and TRBJ2-1, with TRBD2 matching 11 bases. CDR3 length: 13 residues. Germline-derived CDR1 and CDR2 are WNHNN and SYGVQD (reference sequence). The V and J ends lost 6 bases and 9 bases, in that order; junction bases with no gene match: 4. The CDR3 spells CASRASGGIEQFF. CDR3 nucleotides: TGCGCCAGCAGAGCTAGCGGGGGGATTGAGCAGTTCTTC.

The rearrangement uses TRBV10-3 and TRBJ2-1; TRBD1 matches 7 bases. The CDR3 is 14 amino acids. Germline V gives CDR1 ENHRY, CDR2 SYGVKD. The V and J ends lost 6 bases and 2 bases, in that order; junction bases with no gene match: 4. CDR3 DNA: TGTGCCATCAGCCCGGGACAGACCTACAATGAGCAGTTCTTC. Translated: CAISPGQTYNEQFF.

The chain combines TRBV28 with TRBJ1-1, with a weak D call TRBD1 (5 bases). This CDR3 is 11 amino acids long. Trimming left V 4 bases short and J 9 bases short, with 9 bases between. Germline V gene data show CDR1 as MDHEN and CDR2 as SYDVKM. The CDR3 sequence: CASSSGSQAFF. CDR3 nucleotide sequence: TGTGCCAGCAGTTCAGGGTCTCAAGCTTTCTTT. The full variable domain, completed using reference TRBV28 and TRBJ1-1, is DVKVTQSSRYLVKRTGEKVFLECVQDMDHENMFWYRQDPGLGLRLIYFSYDVKMKEKGDIPEGYSVSREKKERFSLILESASTNQTSMYLCASSSGSQAFFGQGTRLTVV.

The chain carries TRBV10-3 and TRBJ1-3; tentatively, D is TRBD1 (6 bases). The CDR3 totals 15 residues. V lost 6 bases and J lost 0, with 12 bases in between. Germline V gives CDR1 ENHRY, CDR2 SYGVKD. The CDR3: CAISRGDLSGNTIYF. Here the CDR3 DNA reads TGTGCCATCAGCAGGGGCGATCTCTCTGGAAACACCATATATTTT.

The V call is TRBV5-5, the J call TRBJ2-7; the match to TRBD1 covers 10 bases. CDR3 length equals 12 residues. After removal of 4 bases from V and 6 bases from J, the junction contained 1 base not matched to a gene. CDR1 and CDR2 from the germline V gene are SGHKS and YYEKEE (reference sequence). The CDR3 DNA reads TGTGCCAGCAGCCGGGACAGGGGCGAGCAGTACTTC. Translated: CASSRDRGEQYF.

V usage is TRBV2 and J usage is TRBJ1-3; weak D call: TRBD1 (5 bases). This CDR3 contains 15 residues. The germline V gene has CDR1 SNHLY and CDR2 FYNNEI. The ends were cut back, 5 bases at V and 4 bases at J, with 15 bases in the middle. CDR3 DNA: TGTGCCAGCAGTATCGTATCAGGGTTAGGAAACACCATATATTTT. The encoded protein is CASSIVSGLGNTIYF.

This clone was seen a few times. The gene calls are TRBV10-1 and TRBJ1-5; 7 bases map to TRBD1. The CDR3 is made up of 15 amino acids. With 6 bases clipped from V and 0 bases from J, the junction kept 5 bases outside the gene matches. CDR1 and CDR2 (germline): WNHNN, SYGVQD (reference sequence). The CDR3 sequence: CASRSDRDSNQPQHF. CDR3 nucleotide sequence: TGCGCCAGCAGAAGCGACAGGGATAGCAATCAGCCCCAGCATTTT.

The rearrangement joins TRBV14 to TRBJ1-2, with 7 bases aligning to TRBD1. The CDR3 runs 15 residues. V lost 4 bases, J lost 3 bases, and 8 bases stayed unmatched. CDR1 SGHDN and CDR2 FVKESK come from the germline V gene. Written as DNA, the CDR3 is TGTGCCAGCAGCCGCCTGCAGGGGGGTGACTATGGCTACACCTTC. Its translation: CASSRLQGGDYGYTF. Together with reference TRBV14 and TRBJ1-2, the CDR3 gives the full variable domain: EAGVTQFPSHSVIEKGQTVTLRCDPISGHDNLYWYRRVMGKEIKFLLHFVKESKQDESGMPNNRFLAERTGGTYSTLKVQPAELEDSGVYFCASSRLQGGDYGYTFGSGTRLTVV.

The chain has TRBV3-1 (or the pseudogene TRBV3-2) and TRBJ2-7; 8 bases line up with TRBD1. Germline lookup yields CDR1 LGHDT and CDR2 YNNKEL (reference sequence). V was clipped by 0 bases and J by 3 bases; unmatched bases: 1. The CDR3 runs to 14 residues. The CDR3 region is CASSQDGTGYEQYF. DNA of the CDR3: TGTGCCAGCAGCCAAGATGGGACAGGCTACGAGCAGTACTTC.

This sequence joins TRBV7-3 and TRBJ2-1; possibly TRBD2 for D (6 bases). The CDR3 is 13 amino acids. The V gene lost 2 bases and the J gene lost 7 bases, with 9 bases spanning the gap. Looked up from germline, CDR1 is SGHTA and CDR2 is FQGTGA. The CDR3 DNA reads as TGTGCCAGCAGCTTATCCGGGGGAAATGAGCAGTTCTTC. This gives the protein CASSLSGGNEQFF.

CDR3 DNA: TGTGCCAGCAGTTCCCTGGACAGGGGCGCCTACGAGCAGTACTTC. Protein sequence: CASSSLDRGAYEQYF. The chain combines TRBV6-5 with TRBJ2-7, with 9 positions matching TRBD1. Losses at the gene ends were 4 bases for V and 2 bases for J; bases not matched to a gene: 6. The CDR3 contains 15 residues. Germline CDR1 and CDR2: MNHEY and SVGAGI.

The chain carries TRBV18 and TRBJ2-3, with 9 nucleotides matching TRBD1. The ends lost 3 bases at V and 4 bases at J; junction bases unmatched: 8. This CDR3 has 16 residues. Germline CDR1 is KGHSH and CDR2 is LQKENI. The CDR3: CASSPSGTGLADTQYF. The CDR3 region has the DNA TGTGCCAGCTCACCGTCCGGGACAGGGCTAGCAGATACGCAGTATTTT.

The chain has TRBV9 and TRBJ2-1; maybe TRBD2 (5 bases). This CDR3 is built from 15 residues. V was trimmed by 4 bases and J by 2 bases, leaving 13 bases between them. The germline CDR1 and CDR2 sequences are SGDLS and YYNGEE. The CDR3 spells CASSPPSGPYNEQFF. The CDR3 DNA sequence: TGTGCCAGCAGCCCCCCGAGCGGACCCTACAATGAGCAGTTCTTC. The variable domain in full, with the rest retrieved from reference TRBV9 and TRBJ2-1, is DSGVTQTPKHLITATGQRVTLRCSPRSGDLSVYWYQQSLDQGLQFLIQYYNGEERAKGNILERFSAQQFPDLHSELNLSSLELGDSALYFCASSPPSGPYNEQFFGPGTRLTVL.

The genes are TRBV9 and TRBJ2-3; TRBD2 matches 8 bases. Germline trimming cut 5 bases from V and 6 bases from J; bases unmatched to any gene: 8. The germline gives CDR1 SGDLS, CDR2 YYNGEE. This CDR3 is 14 amino acids long. The CDR3 coding sequence is TGTGCCAGCAGTGCCGGGGGGGCCCTCGATACGCAGTATTTT. Translating it yields CASSAGGALDTQYF.

Notes on this clone: Other nucleotide sequences in the sample specify the same CDR3. The chain is built from TRBV7-2 and TRBJ2-5; D ambiguous. Germline lookup yields CDR1 SGHTA and CDR2 FQGNSA. This CDR3 comprises 12 residues. V was cut by 3 bases and J by 1 base, with 3 bases left in between. For the CDR3, the DNA is TGTGCCAGCAGCTTCGGCCAAGAGACCCAGTACTTC. It encodes CASSFGQETQYF.

This chain uses TRBV10-3 with TRBJ1-1; a weak D match, TRBD1 (6 bases). The ends were cut back, 6 bases at V and 0 bases at J, with 11 bases in the middle. CDR3 length equals 14 residues. The germline CDR1 and CDR2 sequences are ENHRY and SYGVKD. CDR3 DNA sequence: TGTGCCATCAGAAGGGGGACCCTGAACACTGAAGCTTTCTTT. It encodes CAIRRGTLNTEAFF.

The chain is built from TRBV9 and TRBJ1-1; the D gene is possibly TRBD1 (6 bases). The CDR3 spans 13 residues. Per germline, CDR1 SGDLS and CDR2 YYNGEE. Trimming stripped 4 bases from V and 3 bases from J, with 10 bases between. CDR3 nucleotide sequence: TGTGCCAGCAGCACCCCAGGGGACACTGAAGCTTTCTTT. Its translation: CASSTPGDTEAFF.

This clone was seen a handful of times. The chain carries TRBV6-1 and TRBJ2-7; D may be TRBD2 (5 bases). This CDR3 has 16 amino acids. Trimming pared 2 bases from V and 1 base from J, leaving 15 bases between. Per the germline V gene, CDR1 is MNHNS and CDR2 is SASEGT. The CDR3: CASSELWGVGSYEQYF. For the CDR3, the DNA is TGTGCCAGCAGTGAACTGTGGGGAGTTGGATCCTACGAGCAGTACTTC.

This chain joins TRBV5-1 and TRBJ2-7, with TRBD2 as a possible D gene (6 bases). The germline V gene has CDR1 SGHRS and CDR2 YFSETQ. The CDR3 runs to 13 residues. Trimming pared 4 bases from V and 3 bases from J, leaving 11 bases between. The DNA of the CDR3 is TGCGCCAGCAGCGCGACCGGGAGCTACGAGCAGTACTTC. Translated, it gives CASSATGSYEQYF.

This rearrangement joins TRBV19 to TRBJ2-1; a possible D gene is TRBD2 (6 bases). CDR1 and CDR2 (germline): LNHDA, SQIVND (reference sequence). The CDR3 has 15 residues. V gave up 6 bases and J gave up 13 bases, with 25 bases separating them. The CDR3 region has the DNA TGTGCCAGTAGCGACCTATCCGCTGACTCCGGGAGACAGTTCTTC. Its protein is CASSDLSADSGRQFF.

This clone has a single count. The rearrangement uses TRBV24-1 and TRBJ2-1; D uncertain. This CDR3 has 12 amino acids. V was pared by 3 bases and J by 10 bases, with 9 bases between. Germline V gene sequence: CDR1 KGHDR, CDR2 SFDVKD. DNA for the CDR3: TGTGCCACCAGTGATCCCTTCCCCGAGCAGTTCTTC. Residues: CATSDPFPEQFF.

This chain connects TRBV18 to TRBJ2-6, with TRBD1 matching over 8 bases. The germline V gene encodes CDR1 KGHSH and CDR2 LQKENI. J was trimmed by 1 base and V by 4 bases; bases with no gene match: 0. The length of the CDR3 is 15 residues. DNA for the CDR3: TGTGCCAGCTCACGACAGGGGTCTGGGGCCAACGTCCTGACTTTC. Its protein is CASSRQGSGANVLTF. The full variable domain, in which reference TRBV18 and TRBJ2-6 provide the parts outside the CDR3, is NAGVMQNPRHLVRRRGQEARLRCSPMKGHSHVYWYRQLPEEGLKFMVYLQKENIIDESGMPKERFSAEFPKEGPSILRIQQVVRGDSAAYFCASSRQGSGANVLTFGAGSRLTVL.

This clone was counted only a few times. The chain is built from TRBV9 and TRBJ1-2; 8 bases are shared with TRBD1. CDR1 is SGDLS and CDR2 is YYNGEE in the germline V gene. V shed 0 bases and J 9 bases; nucleotides not matched to a gene: 4. The CDR3 runs to 13 residues. CDR3 sequence: CASSVAYRGSYTF. DNA of the CDR3: TGTGCCAGCAGCGTAGCCTACAGGGGGAGCTACACCTTC.

The chain links TRBV19 to TRBJ1-3; 7 bases are a match to TRBD1. Per germline, CDR1 LNHDA and CDR2 SQIVND (reference sequence). The CDR3 loop spans 16 amino acids. Losses at the gene ends were 6 bases for V and 2 bases for J; bases not matched to a gene: 10. The CDR3 DNA reads as TGTGCCAGTAGGGAAAACAGGGGTGGAACTGGAAACACCATATATTTT. Amino acid sequence: CASRENRGGTGNTIYF. Full variable domain (outside the CDR3, taken from reference TRBV19 and TRBJ1-3): DGGITQSPKYLFRKEGQNVTLSCEQNLNHDAMYWYRQDPGQGLRLIYYSQIVNDFQKGDIAEGYSVSREKKESFPLTVTSAQKNPTAFYLCASRENRGGTGNTIYFGEGSWLTVV.